This TCR beta chain is drawn from a study of molecular identifiers for immune sequencing clone quantification. Study summary: Five aliquots were made in replicates from the RNA of approximately 20,000 or 98,000 naive CD8 cells, and four were sequenced.

Listed TCR primers, together with previously described methods, were used for the bulk TCR libraries. MiXCR, applied by TCRdb to the PCR reads, yields one record per CDR3 protein. The data contain about 97,000 distinct CDR3 sequences, 24% of them singletons. Naive CD8 T cells underwent sorting with the CD8+CD4-CCR7+CD45RA+ definition. Remarks on this clonotype: Its cognate antigen is unknown.

Whole-study findings and limits: In naive cells, clones above 20 RNA copies held under 1% of molecules, whereas in effector cells they held over 97%.

Germline V CDR1 and CDR2: SGDLS, YYNGEE. The CDR3 is made up of 14 amino acids. Losses at the gene ends were 4 bases for V and 5 bases for J; bases not matched to a gene: 6. The sequenced sample consisted of naive CD8+ T cells from blood, with Jurkat cell RNA spiked in. As to subset: FACS-sorted CD8+CD4-CCR7+CD45RA+ naive T cells. The V gene is TRBV9, the J gene TRBJ2-7; 10 nucleotides agree with TRBD2. The origin of this receptor is a human donor in good health. Some libraries in this study had Jurkat cell RNA spiked in. This chain's CDR3 is CASSLTSGKDEQYF. The CDR3 coding sequence is TGTGCCAGCAGCCTAACTAGCGGGAAGGACGAGCAGTACTTC.